This TCR beta chain was identified during a study of T-cell reconstitution after alpha-beta-depleted transplantation in children. The authors prepared the TCRbeta library with unique molecular identifiers. TCRdb reprocessed the PCR reads via MiXCR and lists one record per CDR3 protein. This sample carries about 300,000 distinct CDR3 sequences, just over 7.5% of them seen once, and the ten largest clones take about 9.3%. This clonotype was recorded at least ten times. Its antigen is undetermined. The CDR3 extends over 16 amino acids. The V gene end was trimmed by 2 bases and the J gene end by 5 bases; junction bases not matched to a gene: 6. Whole-study findings and limits: Several hundred expanded graft clones reportedly gave rise to the alpha-beta T cells present about two months after transplant. One year after transplant, T-cell counts and diversity came mostly from newly produced T cells. Some patients' high day-60 TCRbeta diversity was traced to surviving recipient T cells and thymic progenitors.

This specimen consisted of peripheral blood, obtained 360 days after TCRalphabeta/CD19-depleted stem cell transplant. The clonotype was recovered from a female patient between 2 and 15 years old who had a stem cell transplant for Fanconi anemia, so the T cells may come from the graft donor. The chain recombines TRBV12-3 or TRBV12-4 with TRBJ2-1; 10 bases match TRBD2. This CDR3 is CASSLFTSGKNNEQFF. Here the CDR3 DNA reads TGTGCCAGCAGTTTATTTACTAGCGGGAAAAACAATGAGCAGTTCTTC.